The subject of this entry is one T cell receptor beta chain. Looked up from germline, CDR1 is SGHVS and CDR2 is FQNEAQ. Between the trimmed V and J ends, which lost 3 bases and 6 bases, there was a span of 15 bases. The CDR3 length is 15 residues. The sample belongs to a study of blood T cell repertoires in COVID-19. Study at large: PBMCs, B-cell-depleted T cells, or T cells provided the cDNA or gDNA that made up the material.

The assay was immunoSEQ multiplex PCR, and TCRdb's table has in-frame clones only and misses some. The sample consists of 25,000 to 35,000 clones, roughly 87% of them appearing once. Specimen: peripheral blood. This receptor was obtained from a human donor with acute or convalescent COVID-19. The donor label of this sample is uncertain. V usage is TRBV7-8 and J usage is TRBJ2-1; possibly TRBD2 for D (5 bases). CDR3 bases: TGTGCCAGCAGCTTGATGGCCACGGCGGGCAATGAGCAGTTCTTC. Its translation is CASSLMATAGNEQFF. The complete variable domain, with remaining parts taken from reference TRBV7-8 and TRBJ2-1, reads GAGVSQSPRYKVAKRGQDVALRCDPISGHVSLFWYQQALGQGPEFLTYFQNEAQLDKSGLPSDRFFAERPEGSVSTLKIQRTQQEDSAVYLCASSLMATAGNEQFFGPGTRLTVL.